This T cell receptor (beta chain) was retrieved from a study of cytomegalovirus exposure and HLA in healthy donors. Vbeta (60) and Jbeta (13) primers were used in the PCR. Here immunoSEQ multiplex PCR was the method, and the copy in TCRdb shows in-frame clones only, minus some. The sample contains almost 200,000 clones, roughly 80% of which appear only once. Between the trimmed V and J ends, which lost 1 base and 3 bases, there was a span of 7 bases. Germline-derived CDR1 and CDR2 are KGHSH and LQKENI. This CDR3 is 14 amino acids long. This sequence was found in a male donor in good health and CMV-seropositive. Sequenced: PBMCs. This rearrangement joins TRBV18 to TRBJ1-5; a possible D gene is TRBD1 (5 bases). In nucleotides, the CDR3 is TGTGCCAGCTCACCACAGGGGTACAATCAGCCCCAGCATTTT. It is translated as CASSPQGYNQPQHF. Combining the CDR3 with reference TRBV18 and TRBJ1-5 gives the whole variable domain NAGVMQNPRHLVRRRGQEARLRCSPMKGHSHVYWYRQLPEEGLKFMVYLQKENIIDESGMPKERFSAEFPKEGPSILRIQQVVRGDSAAYFCASSPQGYNQPQHFGDGTRLSIL.